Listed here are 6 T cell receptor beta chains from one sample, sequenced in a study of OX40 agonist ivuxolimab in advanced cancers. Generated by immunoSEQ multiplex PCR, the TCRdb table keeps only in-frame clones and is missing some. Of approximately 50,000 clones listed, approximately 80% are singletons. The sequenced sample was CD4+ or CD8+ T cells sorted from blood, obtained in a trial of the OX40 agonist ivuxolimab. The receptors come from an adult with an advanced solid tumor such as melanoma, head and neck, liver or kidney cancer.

The CDR3 here is CASSQEWHSYNSPLHF. In DNA form, the CDR3 reads TGCGCCAGCAGCCAAGAATGGCACTCCTATAATTCACCCCTCCACTTT. V and J are TRBV4-3 and TRBJ1-6; D unresolved. V lost 0 bases to trimming and J lost 0 bases, with 6 bases between them. There are 16 residues in the CDR3. CDR1 is LGHNA and CDR2 is YSLEER in the germline V gene.

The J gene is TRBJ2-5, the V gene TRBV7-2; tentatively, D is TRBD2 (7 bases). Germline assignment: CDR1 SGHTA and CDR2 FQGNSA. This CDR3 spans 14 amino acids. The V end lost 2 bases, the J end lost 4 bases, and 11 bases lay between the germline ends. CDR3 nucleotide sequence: TGTGCCAGCAGCTTATTCGGGGGGCGAGAGACCCAGTACTTC. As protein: CASSLFGGRETQYF.

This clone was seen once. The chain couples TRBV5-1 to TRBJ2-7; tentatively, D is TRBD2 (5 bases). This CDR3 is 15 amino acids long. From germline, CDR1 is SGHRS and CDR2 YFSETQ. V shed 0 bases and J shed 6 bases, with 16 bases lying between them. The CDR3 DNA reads TGCGCCAGCAGCTTGGGACCCCGGGATACACGCGAGCAGTACTTC. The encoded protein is CASSLGPRDTREQYF.

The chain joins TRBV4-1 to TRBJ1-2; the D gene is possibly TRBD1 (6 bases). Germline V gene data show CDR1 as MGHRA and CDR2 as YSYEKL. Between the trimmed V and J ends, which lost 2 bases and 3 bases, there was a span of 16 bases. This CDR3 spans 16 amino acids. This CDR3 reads CASSQPTGGRHYGYTF. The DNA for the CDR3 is TGCGCCAGCAGCCAACCGACGGGGGGGCGTCACTATGGCTACACCTTC.

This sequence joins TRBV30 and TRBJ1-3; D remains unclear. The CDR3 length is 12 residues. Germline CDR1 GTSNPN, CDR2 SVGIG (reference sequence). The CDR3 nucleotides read TGTGCTCTCCCAGCGTCTGGAAACACCATATATTTT. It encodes CALPASGNTIYF.

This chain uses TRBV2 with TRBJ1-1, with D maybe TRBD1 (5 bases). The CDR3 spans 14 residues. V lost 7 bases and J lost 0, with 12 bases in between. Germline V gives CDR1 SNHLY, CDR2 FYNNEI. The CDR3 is CASTSRVMNTEAFF. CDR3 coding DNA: TGTGCCAGCACCTCCAGGGTCATGAACACTGAAGCTTTCTTT.